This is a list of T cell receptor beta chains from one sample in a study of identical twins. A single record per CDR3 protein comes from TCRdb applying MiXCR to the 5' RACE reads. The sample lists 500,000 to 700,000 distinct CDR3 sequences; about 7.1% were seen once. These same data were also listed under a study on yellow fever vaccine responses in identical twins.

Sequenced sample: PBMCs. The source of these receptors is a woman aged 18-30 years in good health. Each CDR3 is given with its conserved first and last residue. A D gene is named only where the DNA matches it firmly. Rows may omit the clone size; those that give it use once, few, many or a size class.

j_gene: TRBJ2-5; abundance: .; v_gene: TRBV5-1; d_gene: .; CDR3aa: CASSWERKETQYF; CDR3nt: TGCGCCAGCAGCTGGGAGAGGAAAGAGACCCAGTACTTC
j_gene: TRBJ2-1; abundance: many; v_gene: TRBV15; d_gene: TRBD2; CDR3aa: CATSRAITSGGYEQFF; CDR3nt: TGTGCCACCAGCAGGGCGATAACTAGCGGGGGGTACGAGCAGTTCTTC
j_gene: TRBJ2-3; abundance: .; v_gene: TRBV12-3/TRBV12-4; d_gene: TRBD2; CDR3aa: CASNGGRGDTQYF; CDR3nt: TGTGCCAGCAACGGCGGGAGAGGAGATACGCAGTATTTT
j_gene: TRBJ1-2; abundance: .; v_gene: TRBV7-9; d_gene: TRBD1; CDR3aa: CASSFGSTGSHGYTF; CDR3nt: TGTGCCAGCAGCTTTGGGTCGACAGGGAGCCATGGCTACACCTTC
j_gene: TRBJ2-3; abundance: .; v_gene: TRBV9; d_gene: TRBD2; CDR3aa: CASSIELAEITDTQYF; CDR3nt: TGTGCCAGCAGCATTGAACTAGCGGAAATCACAGATACGCAGTATTTT
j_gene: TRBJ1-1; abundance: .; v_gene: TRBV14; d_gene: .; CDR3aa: CASSGPGVYTEAFF; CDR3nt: TGTGCCAGCAGCGGCCCAGGGGTGTACACTGAAGCTTTCTTT
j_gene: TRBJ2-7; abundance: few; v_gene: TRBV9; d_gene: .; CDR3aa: CASSAGLSSYEQYF; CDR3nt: TGTGCCAGCAGCGCGGGACTGAGCTCCTACGAGCAGTACTTC
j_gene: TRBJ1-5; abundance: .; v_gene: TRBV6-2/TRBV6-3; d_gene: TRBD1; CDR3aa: CASRKGTGGGNQPQHF; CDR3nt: TGTGCCAGCAGGAAGGGGACAGGGGGAGGCAATCAGCCCCAGCATTTT
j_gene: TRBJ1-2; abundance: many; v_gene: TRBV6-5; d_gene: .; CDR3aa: CASSYSKVDLGYGYTF; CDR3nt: TGTGCCAGCAGTTACTCGAAGGTGGATCTTGGGTATGGCTACACCTTC
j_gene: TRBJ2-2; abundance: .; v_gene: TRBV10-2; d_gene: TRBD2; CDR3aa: CASSEGLAGGNTGELFF; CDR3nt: TGCGCCAGCAGTGAAGGACTAGCGGGAGGGAACACCGGGGAGCTGTTTTTT
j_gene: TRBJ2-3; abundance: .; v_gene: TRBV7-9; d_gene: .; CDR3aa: CAISGLKSTDTQYF; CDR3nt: TGTGCCATTTCGGGACTCAAAAGCACAGATACGCAGTATTTT
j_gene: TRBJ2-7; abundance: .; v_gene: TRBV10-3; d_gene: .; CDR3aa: CAISDGSSYEQYF; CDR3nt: TGTGCCATTAGCGACGGTTCCTCCTACGAGCAGTACTTC
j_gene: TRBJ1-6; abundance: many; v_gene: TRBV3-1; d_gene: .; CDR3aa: CASSQDWGGLDSPLHF; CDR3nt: TGTGCCAGCAGCCAAGATTGGGGGGGTCTAGATTCACCCCTCCACTTT
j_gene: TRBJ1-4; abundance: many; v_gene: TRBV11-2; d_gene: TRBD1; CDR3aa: CASSLGAGTENEKLFF; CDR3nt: TGTGCCAGCAGCTTAGGAGCCGGGACAGAGAATGAAAAACTGTTTTTT
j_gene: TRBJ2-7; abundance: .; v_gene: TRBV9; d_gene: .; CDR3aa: CASSAGDPSSYEQYF; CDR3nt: TGTGCCAGCAGCGCAGGGGATCCCTCCTCCTACGAGCAGTACTTC
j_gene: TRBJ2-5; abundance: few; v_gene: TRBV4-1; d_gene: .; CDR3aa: CASSQVTVETQYF; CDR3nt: TGCGCCAGCAGCCAGGTGACAGTAGAGACCCAGTACTTC
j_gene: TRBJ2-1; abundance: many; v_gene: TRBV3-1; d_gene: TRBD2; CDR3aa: CASSQQGLAGFYNEQFF; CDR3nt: TGTGCCAGCAGCCAACAGGGGCTAGCGGGGTTTTACAATGAGCAGTTCTTC
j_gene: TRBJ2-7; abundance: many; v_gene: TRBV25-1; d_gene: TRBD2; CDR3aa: CASSKGLGYEQYF; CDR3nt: TGTGCCAGCAGCAAGGGACTAGGCTACGAGCAGTACTTC
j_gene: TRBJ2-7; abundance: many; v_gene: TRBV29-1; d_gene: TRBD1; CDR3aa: CSVTTNGQAGQYF; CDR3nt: TGCAGCGTCACCACCAACGGACAGGCGGGGCAGTACTTC
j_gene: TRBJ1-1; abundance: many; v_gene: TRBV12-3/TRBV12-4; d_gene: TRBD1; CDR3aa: CASSLRQGWAFF; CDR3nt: TGTGCCAGCAGTTTAAGACAGGGTTGGGCTTTCTTT
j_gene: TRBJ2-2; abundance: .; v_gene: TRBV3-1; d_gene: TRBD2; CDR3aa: CASSQAATGGGELFF; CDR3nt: TGTGCCAGCAGCCAAGCAGCGACGGGGGGCGGGGAGCTGTTTTTT
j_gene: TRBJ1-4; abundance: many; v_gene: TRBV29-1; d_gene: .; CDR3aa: CSVRGQGDEKLFF; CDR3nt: TGCAGCGTTCGAGGGCAGGGCGATGAAAAACTGTTTTTT
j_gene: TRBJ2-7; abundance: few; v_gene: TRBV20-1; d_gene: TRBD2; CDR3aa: CSAGRIMSGRTDYEQYF; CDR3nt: TGCAGTGCTGGGCGGATCATGAGCGGGAGAACGGACTACGAGCAGTACTTC
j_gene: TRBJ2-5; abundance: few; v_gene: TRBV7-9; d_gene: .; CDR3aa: CASSKDRQYF; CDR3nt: TGTGCCAGCAGCAAGGATAGGCAGTACTTC
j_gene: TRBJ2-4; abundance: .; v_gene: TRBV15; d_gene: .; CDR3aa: CATSSRIGGTVKNIQYF; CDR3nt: TGTGCCACCAGCAGTCGGATTGGGGGGACTGTCAAAAACATTCAGTACTTC
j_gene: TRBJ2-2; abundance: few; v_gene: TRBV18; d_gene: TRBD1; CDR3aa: CASSPPTGSTGELFF; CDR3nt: TGTGCCAGCTCACCACCGACAGGGAGCACCGGGGAGCTGTTTTTT
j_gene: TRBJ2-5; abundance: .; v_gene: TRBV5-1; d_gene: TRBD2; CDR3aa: CASSLVGTSGAETQYF; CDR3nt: TGCGCCAGCAGCTTGGTTGGGACTAGCGGGGCAGAGACCCAGTACTTC
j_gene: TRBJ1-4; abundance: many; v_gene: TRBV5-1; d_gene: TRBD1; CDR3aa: CASSLPGGAGEKLFF; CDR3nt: TGCGCCAGCAGCTTACCAGGGGGGGCTGGTGAAAAACTGTTTTTT
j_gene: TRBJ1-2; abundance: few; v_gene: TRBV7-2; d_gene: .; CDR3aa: CASGLGVKRDGYTF; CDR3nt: TGTGCCAGCGGACTCGGGGTTAAAAGAGATGGCTACACCTTC
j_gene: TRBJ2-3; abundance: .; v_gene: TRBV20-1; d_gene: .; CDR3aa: CSVRGIGTQYF; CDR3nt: TGCAGTGTTAGAGGCATTGGCACGCAGTATTTT
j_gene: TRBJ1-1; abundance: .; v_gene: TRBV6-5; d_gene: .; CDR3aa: CASSYSTMANTEAFF; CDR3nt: TGTGCCAGCAGTTACTCGACTATGGCGAACACTGAAGCTTTCTTT
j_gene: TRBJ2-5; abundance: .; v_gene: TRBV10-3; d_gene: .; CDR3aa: CAISAGLAETQYF; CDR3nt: TGTGCCATCAGTGCTGGGTTGGCGGAGACCCAGTACTTC
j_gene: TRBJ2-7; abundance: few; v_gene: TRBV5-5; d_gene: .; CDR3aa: CASSLFAPAYEQYF; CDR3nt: TGTGCCAGCAGCTTATTCGCACCAGCCTACGAGCAGTACTTC
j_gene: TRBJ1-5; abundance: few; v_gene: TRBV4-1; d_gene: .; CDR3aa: CASSQDGHLNQPQHF; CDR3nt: TGCGCCAGCAGCCAAGACGGGCACTTAAATCAGCCCCAGCATTTT
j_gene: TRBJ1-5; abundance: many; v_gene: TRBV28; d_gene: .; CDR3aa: CASSLGAVQPQHF; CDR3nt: TGTGCCAGCAGTTTGGGGGCAGTGCAGCCCCAGCATTTT
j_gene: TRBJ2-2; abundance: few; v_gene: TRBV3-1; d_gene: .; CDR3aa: CASSPPIGELFF; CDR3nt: TGTGCCAGCAGCCCCCCGATTGGGGAGCTGTTTTTT
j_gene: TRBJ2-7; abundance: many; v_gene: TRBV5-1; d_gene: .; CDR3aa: CASSLVSGPGSTREQYF; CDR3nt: TGCGCCAGCAGCTTGGTTAGCGGTCCTGGATCTACGCGCGAGCAGTACTTC
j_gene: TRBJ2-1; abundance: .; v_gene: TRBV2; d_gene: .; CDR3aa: CASSEENEQFF; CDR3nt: TGTGCCAGCAGTGAGGAAAATGAGCAGTTCTTC
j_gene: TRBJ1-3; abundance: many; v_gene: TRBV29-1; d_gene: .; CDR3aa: CSVEGLISGNTIYF; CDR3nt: TGCAGCGTAGAAGGACTGATCTCTGGAAACACCATATATTTT
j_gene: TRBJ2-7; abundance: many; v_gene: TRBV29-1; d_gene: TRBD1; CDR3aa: CSARTGDSYEQYF; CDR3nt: TGCAGCGCCCGGACAGGGGACTCCTACGAGCAGTACTTC
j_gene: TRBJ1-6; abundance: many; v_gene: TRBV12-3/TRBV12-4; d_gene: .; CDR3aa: CASSPGGGYNSPLHF; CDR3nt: TGTGCCAGCAGTCCTGGTGGGGGATATAATTCACCCCTCCACTTT
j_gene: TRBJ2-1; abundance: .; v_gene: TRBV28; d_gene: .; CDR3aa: CASSLIGTFNEQFF; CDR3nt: TGTGCCAGCAGTTTAATAGGAACCTTTAATGAGCAGTTCTTC
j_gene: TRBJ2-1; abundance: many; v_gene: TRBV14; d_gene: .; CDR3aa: CASSQGLNEQFF; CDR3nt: TGTGCCAGCAGCCAAGGCCTAAATGAGCAGTTCTTC
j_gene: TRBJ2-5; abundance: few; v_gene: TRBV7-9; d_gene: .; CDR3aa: CASSLAGAKVIQYF; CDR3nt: TGTGCCAGCAGCTTAGCGGGGGCGAAAGTTATCCAGTACTTC
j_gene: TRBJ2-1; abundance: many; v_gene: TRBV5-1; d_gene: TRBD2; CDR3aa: CASSLSGRAGNEQFF; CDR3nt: TGCGCCAGCAGCTTGTCCGGGAGGGCCGGGAATGAGCAGTTCTTC
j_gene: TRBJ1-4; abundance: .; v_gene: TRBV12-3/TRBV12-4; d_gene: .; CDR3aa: CASSLDNRVGKLFF; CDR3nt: TGTGCCAGCAGTTTAGATAACAGGGTGGGAAAACTGTTTTTT